A single sample gave rise to the 16 T cell receptor beta chains below, sequenced in a study of shared clonotypes between healthy human individuals (dated by TCRdb to 2020 to 2021). Library preparation was by the immunoSEQ multiplex PCR assay. TCRdb limited this immuneACCESS table to in-frame rearrangements with V and J called. A share of clones is missing; checked studies link under half to unresolved V genes, and the rest is unexplained. A total of about 330,000 clones appear in this sample, 74% of them only once. The ten largest account for over 9% of the sample. The sequenced sample consisted of memory CD4+ T cells sorted from blood. The cell subset or site label for this specimen denotes: CD45RA-negative fraction. The receptors were sampled from a young man in good health.

The J gene is TRBJ2-2, the V gene TRBV11-2; 7 bases match TRBD2. The CDR3 totals 16 residues. Germline values: CDR1 SGHAT, CDR2 FQNNGV. Trimming removed 5 bases from V and 5 bases from J; junction bases left unmatched: 11. This CDR3 reads CASSPGGLGGTGELFF. The CDR3 DNA follows: TGTGCCAGCAGCCCGGGCGGACTAGGCGGAACCGGGGAGCTGTTTTTT.

This clone was observed a handful of times. The chain is built from TRBV5-6 and TRBJ2-7; no reliable D call. V was pared by 7 bases and J by 3 bases, with 14 bases between. This CDR3 is built from 13 residues. Germline CDR1 reads SGHDT; CDR2 reads YYEEEE. This CDR3 is CASRGRISYEQYF. CDR3 DNA sequence: TGTGCCAGCCGAGGACGGATTAGCTACGAGCAGTACTTC.

The chain has TRBV6-4 and TRBJ2-2, with D tentatively TRBD1 or TRBD2 (5 bases each). The CDR3 sequence is 14 residues long. With 6 bases removed from V and 4 bases from J, the gap between germline ends came to 12 bases. Germline values: CDR1 MRHNA, CDR2 SNTAGT. In DNA, the CDR3 is TGTGCCAGCAGCGCCGGGGCCATCACCGGGGAGCTGTTTTTT. Protein product: CASSAGAITGELFF.

This clone appeared a single time. The V call is TRBV10-3, the J call TRBJ2-3; tentative D call: TRBD2 (6 bases). Trimming shortened V by 4 bases and J by 8 bases, and 13 bases separated the two germline ends. The germline V gene encodes CDR1 ENHRY and CDR2 SYGVKD. The CDR3 length is 13 residues. CDR3 sequence reads: CAISAGTSSTQYF. The CDR3 DNA is TGTGCCATCAGTGCCGGGACTTCGAGTACGCAGTATTTT.

V and J are TRBV20-1 and TRBJ2-1; D may be TRBD2 (5 bases). This CDR3 is 11 amino acids long. V was pared by 6 bases and J by 9 bases, with 12 bases between. CDR1 and CDR2 (germline): DFQATT, SNEGSKA (reference sequence). In DNA form, the CDR3 reads TGCAGTGCAACGACTACCCCTGAGCAGTTCTTC. This encodes CSATTTPEQFF.

This chain uses TRBV5-1 with TRBJ2-3; no firm D call. CDR1 is SGHRS, CDR2 YFSETQ, per germline. The V end lost 7 bases, the J end lost 2 bases, and 17 bases lay between the germline ends. This CDR3 has 15 amino acids. The CDR3 DNA follows: TGCGCCAGCGTTGACGCAGACCCCTCCACAGATACGCAGTATTTT. Protein: CASVDADPSTDTQYF.

The chain combines TRBV27 with TRBJ1-1, with a tentative D call TRBD1 (6 bases). The V end lost 0 bases, the J end lost 4 bases, and 9 bases lay between the germline ends. The CDR3 runs to 14 residues. The germline gives CDR1 MNHEY, CDR2 SMNVEV (reference sequence). CDR3 sequence reads: CASSLSMDSTEAFF. The CDR3 DNA follows: TGTGCCAGCAGTTTATCGATGGACAGCACTGAAGCTTTCTTT.

J is TRBJ1-5 and V is TRBV4-3; D gene uncertain. CDR3 length: 15 amino acids. Germline-derived CDR1 and CDR2 are LGHNA and YSLEER. V was clipped by 1 base and J by 6 bases, with 13 bases between them. CDR3 sequence (DNA): TGCGCCAGCAGCCAAGTTGACCGCCCGGGTCAGCCCCAGCATTTT. Translating it yields CASSQVDRPGQPQHF.

CDR3 in amino acids: CASSPTGRFYNEQFF. The CDR3 region has the DNA TGTGCCAGCTCCCCGACAGGGAGATTCTACAATGAGCAGTTCTTC. V is TRBV18 and J is TRBJ2-1; 7 bases align to TRBD1. The trim removed 6 bases at V and 3 bases at J, leaving 8 bases unmatched. Germline V gene sequence: CDR1 KGHSH, CDR2 LQKENI. The CDR3 runs to 15 residues.

Many counts were recorded for this clone. The chain joins TRBV11-2 to TRBJ2-1; perhaps TRBD2 as D (6 bases). Germline V lookup: CDR1 SGHAT, CDR2 FQNNGV. Trimming pared 0 bases from V and 10 bases from J, leaving 7 bases between. The CDR3 is 12 amino acids. For the CDR3, the DNA is TGTGCCAGCAGCTTAGACCTAGCGGAGCAGTTCTTC. It encodes CASSLDLAEQFF.

The V call is TRBV18, the J call TRBJ1-4; TRBD1 might be the D (5 bases). In germline, CDR1 is KGHSH, CDR2 LQKENI. This CDR3 is 15 amino acids long. Trimming cost V 3 bases and J 8 bases, with 16 bases left between them. This CDR3 reads CASSPPDRVGEKLFF. The CDR3 DNA is TGTGCCAGCTCACCCCCCGACAGAGTGGGGGAAAAACTGTTTTTT.

V is TRBV7-2 and J is TRBJ2-3; possible D gene TRBD2, 5 bases. Germline CDR1 is SGHTA and CDR2 is FQGNSA. There are 15 residues in the CDR3. Between the trimmed V and J ends, which lost 0 bases and 2 bases, there was a span of 9 bases. CDR3 loop: CASSLAVGNTDTQYF. The CDR3 nucleotides are TGTGCCAGCAGCTTAGCGGTCGGGAACACAGATACGCAGTATTTT.

Details on this clone: Additional DNA sequences in this sample encode the identical CDR3. This chain connects TRBV28 to TRBJ1-4; tentatively, D is TRBD1 (5 bases). CDR1 is MDHEN, CDR2 SYDVKM, per germline. The CDR3 length is 13 residues. Trimming removed 6 bases from V and 2 bases from J, with 7 bases in between. The CDR3, as DNA: TGTGCCAGCAGGGAGGGGACTAATGAAAAACTGTTTTTT. It codes for CASREGTNEKLFF.

The chain uses TRBV2 and TRBJ1-5; 7 positions match TRBD1. The CDR3 extends over 15 amino acids. J was trimmed by 3 bases and V by 6 bases; bases with no gene match: 8. CDR1 and CDR2 from the germline V gene are SNHLY and FYNNEI. The DNA for the CDR3 is TGTGCCAGCAGAAAAAGGACAGGTGACAATCAGCCCCAGCATTTT. Protein sequence: CASRKRTGDNQPQHF.

In nucleotides, the CDR3 is TGTGCCAGCAGCTCGTTTGGGACACCCGTGAACACCGGGGAGCTGTTTTTT. It specifies CASSSFGTPVNTGELFF. The chain recombines TRBV5-8 with TRBJ2-2, with D perhaps TRBD1 (6 bases). There are 17 residues in the CDR3. V dropped 3 bases and J dropped 1 base, with 16 bases sitting between them. Germline V CDR1 and CDR2: SGHTS, YDEGEE.

The J gene is TRBJ1-4, the V gene TRBV5-4; perhaps TRBD1 as D (6 bases). This CDR3 region has 15 residues. Trimming pared 4 bases from V and 4 bases from J, leaving 14 bases between. Germline-derived CDR1 and CDR2 are SGHNT and YYREEE (reference sequence). The CDR3 DNA is TGTGCCAGCAGCCGGCGGACAGATGGTAATGAAAAACTGTTTTTT. Translated, it gives CASSRRTDGNEKLFF. Full variable domain (rest looked up from reference TRBV5-4 and TRBJ1-4): ETGVTQSPTHLIKTRGQQVTLRCSSQSGHNTVSWYQQALGQGPQFIFQYYREEENGRGNFPPRFSGLQFPNYSSELNVNALELDDSALYLCASSRRTDGNEKLFFGSGTQLSVL.